The TCR beta chain described here comes from a study of CD8+ T cells in alopecia areata (dated by TCRdb to 2017 to 2018). Background on the whole study: The treated patients, all with moderate-to-severe alopecia areata, were enrolled in an open-label pilot trial of oral tofacitinib given at 5 to 10 mg twice daily. Patients received tofacitinib for 6 to 18 months and were then followed off drug for 6 months to check for delayed response and recurrence. In treated patients, disease severity was measured using the SALT score, which gives the percentage of scalp surface area affected. To study T cell clonal expansion in alopecia areata, the researchers applied high-throughput TCRbeta sequencing to both the C3H/HeJ mouse model and human patients. In humans, TCRbeta sequencing was performed on scalp tissue and on sorted CD4+ and CD8+ peripheral blood T cells from healthy controls and from patients with patchy or totalis/universalis alopecia areata. Patients on tofacitinib were biopsied at baseline and after 4 and 24 weeks of treatment, and several of the patients also had a later scalp biopsy. Clonality in the scalp was compared among normal scalp (n=4), patchy alopecia areata scalp (n=8), and alopecia totalis/universalis scalp (n=8). RNA was obtained with the PAXgene miRNA kit for fixed scalp, the miRNeasy kit for PBMCs, and the RNeasy kit for mouse skin. immunoSEQ multiplex PCR using 35 Vbeta forward primers and 13 Jbeta reverse primers was used to amplify TCRbeta CDR3 regions.

Study-level results and caveats: Higher clonality and more expanded CD8+ clones were observed in lesional scalp than in normal scalp, particularly in alopecia totalis/universalis, a finding suggestive of antigenic drive. Tofacitinib significantly lowered scalp clonality and the number of expanded CD8+ clones among the top 100 scalp clones. Shared TCR sequences between patients were less evident than in mice, which may be partly attributable to HLA diversity in the patient population. Unlike mouse skin, which is dominated by gammadelta T cells, normal human skin has resident alphabeta T cells that are also sequenced, and this complicates analysis of the scalp TCR repertoire. During tofacitinib treatment, many expanded lesional clones stuck around in both scalp and blood, and this persistence may partly explain why relapse happens after treatment is stopped. Because the treated cohort was small and had only one nonresponder, larger studies are needed to examine links between baseline CD8+ expansion and response.

Concerning this clone: It lacks a known antigen. Base qualities are not provided; no much larger clone lies one nucleotide away.

The meaning of the sample's time point label: 24 weeks on oral tofacitinib. Taken with the paper, the label for treatment or condition translates to: oral pan-JAK inhibitor, 5-10 mg twice daily. Peripheral blood and lesional scalp punch biopsies were obtained from patients with alopecia areata. PBMCs were isolated by density centrifugation and stained for CD3, CD4 and CD8, after which CD4+ and CD8+ T cells were sorted on a FACSAria. The library came from the immunoSEQ multiplex PCR assay. To provide template for TCR sequencing, every sample had RNA extracted and reverse transcribed into cDNA. First-strand cDNA was synthesized with SuperScript III using a 2:1 mix of oligo-dT and random hexamers. A synthetic immune receptor repertoire was used to measure amplification bias, and any remaining bias was corrected computationally. The study's processing was this. After raw reads were preprocessed to remove errors, the CDR3 was defined following IMGT conventions as running from the conserved cysteine to phenylalanine. Clonality was calculated as 1 minus Shannon entropy normalized by log2 of the number of productive unique TCRs. Scalp TCRbeta sequences were cross-referenced with sorted blood CD4 and CD8 repertoires so that the CD4 or CD8 identity of scalp clones could be inferred. Held by TCRdb, this immuneACCESS table contains in-frame sequences only and omits some clones. Under half of the omission traces to an unresolved V gene where checked; the cause of the rest is unknown. V and J calls plus clone size are reproduced from that table; the DNA served to infer D and trimming. The sample contains 150,000 to 200,000 clones, less than 70% of them found a single time. The top ten hold about 14% of the sample.

The germline V gene specifies KGHSH as CDR1 and LQKENI as CDR2. Germline trimming: 5 bases from V, 1 base from J; junction bases outside gene matches: 10. The CDR3, cysteine through phenylalanine, is 17 amino acids long. The kept DNA is CDR3 alone, 51 bases in frame from the first base. The receptor was derived from a human donor with alopecia areata. Sequences were derived from CD4+ T cells sorted from blood, sampled at week 24, from a patient treated with tofacitinib. This chain is built from TRBV18 and TRBJ2-4, with 8 bases aligning to TRBD1. The DNA reads TGTGCCAGCTCAGAATACTTCCAGGGGGCGGCCAAAAACATTCAGTACTTC. This translates into CASSEYFQGAAKNIQYF.